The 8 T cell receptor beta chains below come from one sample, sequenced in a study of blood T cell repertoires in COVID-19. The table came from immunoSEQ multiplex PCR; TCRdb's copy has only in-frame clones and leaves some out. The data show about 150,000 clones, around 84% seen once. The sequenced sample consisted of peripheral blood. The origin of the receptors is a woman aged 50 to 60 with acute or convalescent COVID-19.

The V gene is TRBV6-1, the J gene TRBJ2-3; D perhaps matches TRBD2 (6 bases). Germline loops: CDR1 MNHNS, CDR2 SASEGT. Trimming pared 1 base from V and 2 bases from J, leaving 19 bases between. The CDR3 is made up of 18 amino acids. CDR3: CASSEDLFGGAHTDTQYF. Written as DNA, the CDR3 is TGTGCCAGCAGTGAAGACCTCTTCGGAGGGGCCCACACAGATACGCAGTATTTT.

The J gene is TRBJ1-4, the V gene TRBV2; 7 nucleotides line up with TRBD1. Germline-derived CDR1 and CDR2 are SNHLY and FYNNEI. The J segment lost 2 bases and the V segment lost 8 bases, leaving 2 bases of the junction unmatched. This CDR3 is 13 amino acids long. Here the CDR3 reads CASGTETNEKLFF. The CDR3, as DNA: TGTGCCAGCGGGACAGAGACTAATGAAAAACTGTTTTTT. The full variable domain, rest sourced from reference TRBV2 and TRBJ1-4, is EPEVTQTPSHQVTQMGQEVILRCVPISNHLYFYWYRQILGQKVEFLVSFYNNEISEKSEIFDDQFSVERPDGSNFTLKIRSTKLEDSAMYFCASGTETNEKLFFGSGTQLSVL.

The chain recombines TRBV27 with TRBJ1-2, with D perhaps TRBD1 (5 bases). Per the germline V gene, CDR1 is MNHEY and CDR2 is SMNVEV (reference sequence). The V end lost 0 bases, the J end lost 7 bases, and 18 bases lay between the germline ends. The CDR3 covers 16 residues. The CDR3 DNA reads TGTGCCAGCAGTTTATCGTTGGGAGGGGCTGACACTGGCTACACCTTC. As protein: CASSLSLGGADTGYTF.

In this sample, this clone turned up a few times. The CDR3 spells CASSYSISGRVQPQHF. The CDR3 nucleotides read TGTGCCAGCAGTTACTCGATTAGCGGGAGGGTTCAGCCCCAGCATTTT. The chain joins TRBV6-6 to TRBJ1-5; D gene unclear. Germline V gives CDR1 MNHNY, CDR2 SVGAGI (reference sequence). Trimming cost V 0 bases and J 6 bases, with 15 bases left between them. The CDR3 covers 16 residues.

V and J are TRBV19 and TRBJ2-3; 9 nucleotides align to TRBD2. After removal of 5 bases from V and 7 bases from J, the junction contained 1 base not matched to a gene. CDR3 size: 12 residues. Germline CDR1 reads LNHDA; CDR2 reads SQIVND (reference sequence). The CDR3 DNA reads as TGTGCCAGTAGTCTAGCGGGAAATACGCAGTATTTT. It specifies CASSLAGNTQYF. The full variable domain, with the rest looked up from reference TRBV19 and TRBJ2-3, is DGGITQSPKYLFRKEGQNVTLSCEQNLNHDAMYWYRQDPGQGLRLIYYSQIVNDFQKGDIAEGYSVSREKKESFPLTVTSAQKNPTAFYLCASSLAGNTQYFGPGTRLTVL.

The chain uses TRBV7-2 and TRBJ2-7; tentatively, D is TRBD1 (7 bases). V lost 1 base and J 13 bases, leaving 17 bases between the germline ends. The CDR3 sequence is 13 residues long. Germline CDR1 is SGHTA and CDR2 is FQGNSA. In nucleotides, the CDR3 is TGTGCCAGCAGCTTAGGGGGGCGGGACAGTCCTTACTTC. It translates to CASSLGGRDSPYF.

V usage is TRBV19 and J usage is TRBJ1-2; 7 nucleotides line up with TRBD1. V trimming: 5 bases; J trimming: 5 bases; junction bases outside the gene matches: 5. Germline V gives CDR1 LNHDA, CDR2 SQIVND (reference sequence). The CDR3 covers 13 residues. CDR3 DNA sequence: TGTGCCAGTAGTCGACAGGGAGTATATGGCTACACCTTC. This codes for CASSRQGVYGYTF.

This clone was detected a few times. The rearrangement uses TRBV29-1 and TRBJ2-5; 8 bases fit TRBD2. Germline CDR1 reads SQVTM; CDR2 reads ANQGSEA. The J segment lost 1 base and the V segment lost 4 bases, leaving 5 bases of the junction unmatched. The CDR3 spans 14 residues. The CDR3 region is CSVVVGLAQETQYF. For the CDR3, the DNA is TGCAGCGTTGTGGTTGGACTAGCCCAAGAGACCCAGTACTTC.